This T cell receptor beta chain originates from a study of T-cell reconstitution after alpha-beta-depleted transplantation in children (dated by TCRdb to 2016 to 2018). With respect to the entire study: The study quantitatively tracked T-cell immune reconstitution after TCRalphabeta/CD19-depleted allogeneic hematopoietic cell transplantation in children using TCR repertoire profiling.

The protocol used for the library was PCR. The reads were generated on an Illumina HiSeq 2500. Molecular barcoding was employed in the preparation of TCR libraries, with unique molecular identifiers being used to normalize TCRbeta repertoire quantification. TCRdb reworked the public reads: Q25 trimming with fastp, MiXCR clone assembly, productive beta chains retained. Merged by CDR3 protein, the rows form single entries marked with the most common genes and DNA. A total of around 270,000 distinct CDR3 sequences appear in this sample, about 7.3% of them only once. About 9.1% of the sample is taken by the ten largest. The treatment or condition label for this specimen denotes: allogeneic hematopoietic cell transplantation with graft depleted of TCRalphabeta T cells and CD19 B cells. TCRalphabeta/CD19-depleted allogeneic hematopoietic cell grafts were given to the transplant recipients, all of whom were children.

The full study reports these points: In some patients, the high TCRbeta diversity seen at day 60 was put down to recipient T cells and intrathymic progenitors that had survived conditioning. Hyperexpanded clone frequencies declined over subsequent months; after one year, T-cell counts and TCRbeta diversity were mostly attributed to newly produced T cells. About two months after transplant, the apparently early recovery of alphabetaT-cell counts reportedly depended on just several hundred clones that had expanded rapidly and came from non-depleted graft cells.

This clonotype was found many times. What antigen it recognizes has not been identified. No qualities accompany the bases; no much larger clone lies one base away. Here the sequenced sample was peripheral blood, taken 360 days after TCRalphabeta/CD19-depleted stem cell transplant. The clonotype originates from a female patient aged 2-15 years who had a stem cell transplant for Fanconi anemia, so the T cells may come from the graft donor.

The CDR3: CSARVDRYTEAFF. At the DNA level, the sequence is TGCAGTGCTAGAGTGGACAGATACACTGAAGCTTTCTTT. The V gene is TRBV20-1 and the J gene is TRBJ1-1; the D gene is possibly TRBD1, with 6 bases matching. From the cysteine up to the phenylalanine, the CDR3 has a length of 13 residues. CDR3 DNA only is kept here, 39 bases in frame from base 1. Looking up the germline V gene (reference sequence) yields CDR1 DFQATT and CDR2 SNEGSKA. V loses 1 base of germline sequence and J loses 3 bases, and the interval between the two ends is 9 bases.